Shown below are 16 T cell receptor beta chains from a single sample sequenced in a study of OX40 agonist ivuxolimab in advanced cancers. Produced via immunoSEQ multiplex PCR; TCRdb's table is partial and in-frame only. Altogether fewer than 50,000 clones are present, around 89% being singletons, with the ten largest covering roughly 0.58%. Sequencing was performed on CD4+ or CD8+ T cells sorted from blood, taken in a trial of the OX40 agonist ivuxolimab. The receptor set was obtained from an adult with an advanced solid tumor such as melanoma, head and neck, liver or kidney cancer.

This sequence joins TRBV7-2 and TRBJ2-1; TRBD2 aligns across 12 bases. Trimming at V came to 7 bases and at J to 6 bases, leaving 7 bases not matched to a gene. This CDR3 is 15 amino acids long. Germline V gives CDR1 SGHTA, CDR2 FQGNSA. CDR3 bases: TGTGCCAGCACCCTTACTAGCGGGGGGACCAATGAGCAGTTCTTC. Translated, it gives CASTLTSGGTNEQFF.

The CDR3 DNA follows: TGTGCCAGCGGCGGGGACAGCGGGGAGCTGTTTTTT. This codes for CASGGDSGELFF. The chain links TRBV6-5 to TRBJ2-2; D is perhaps TRBD1 (7 bases). The CDR3 loop spans 12 amino acids. Trimming took 8 bases from V and 7 from J, leaving 11 bases between them. From germline, CDR1 is MNHEY and CDR2 SVGAGI.

This chain joins TRBV11-3 and TRBJ2-1; TRBD1 aligns across 11 bases. V shed 4 bases, J shed 4 bases, and the junction held 6 bases outside the gene matches. Germline V gene sequence: CDR1 SGHNT, CDR2 YENEEA. The CDR3 sequence is 16 residues long. The CDR3 here is CASSYPGDRGYNEQFF. As DNA, the CDR3 is TGTGCCAGCAGCTACCCCGGGGACAGGGGGTACAATGAGCAGTTCTTC. Full variable domain (remainder filled in from reference TRBV11-3 and TRBJ2-1): EAGVVQSPRYKIIEKKQPVAFWCNPISGHNTLYWYLQNLGQGPELLIRYENEEAVDDSQLPKDRFSAERLKGVDSTLKIQPAELGDSAVYLCASSYPGDRGYNEQFFGPGTRLTVL.

The CDR3 DNA is TGTGCCAGCGCCTTGAGGGGTAATACCCCCCAAGGCTACACCTTC. It yields the protein CASALRGNTPQGYTF. The rearrangement uses TRBV6-5 and TRBJ1-2, with TRBD1 as a possible D gene (5 bases). The germline CDR1 and CDR2 sequences are MNHEY and SVGAGI. CDR3 size: 15 residues. The V gene lost 8 bases and the J gene lost 8 bases, with 24 bases spanning the gap.

The chain joins TRBV11-2 to TRBJ1-5; D remains unclear. V gave up 2 bases and J gave up 5 bases, with 7 bases separating them. The CDR3 covers 13 residues. CDR1 and CDR2 (germline): SGHAT, FQNNGV. CDR3 region: CASSLFGDQPQHF. The CDR3 DNA is TGTGCCAGCAGCTTATTCGGGGATCAGCCCCAGCATTTT.

V gene TRBV29-1 combines with J gene TRBJ2-6, with 8 bases identical to TRBD1. Germline assignment: CDR1 SQVTM and CDR2 ANQGSEA. This CDR3 is 16 amino acids long. Trimming removed 4 bases from V and 1 base from J; junction bases left unmatched: 6. The chain's CDR3 is CSVATGVGSGANVLTF. The CDR3 DNA reads as TGCAGCGTTGCGACAGGGGTGGGGTCTGGGGCCAACGTCCTGACTTTC. The variable domain in full, with the rest retrieved from reference TRBV29-1 and TRBJ2-6, is SAVISQKPSRDICQRGTSLTIQCQVDSQVTMMFWYRQQPGQSLTLIATANQGSEATYESGFVIDKFPISRPNLTFSTLTVSNMSPEDSSIYLCSVATGVGSGANVLTFGAGSRLTVL.

The V gene is TRBV27, the J gene TRBJ2-1; TRBD1 aligns across 7 bases. The germline V gene encodes CDR1 MNHEY and CDR2 SMNVEV (reference sequence). This CDR3 comprises 17 residues. The trim removed 0 bases at V and 12 bases at J, leaving 17 bases unmatched. CDR3 sequence reads: CASSLSRGQGTLYWQFF. The CDR3 coding sequence is TGTGCCAGCAGTTTATCGAGGGGGCAGGGAACCTTATACTGGCAGTTCTTC.

This rearrangement joins TRBV7-9 to TRBJ1-2; 7 nucleotides agree with TRBD1. This CDR3 contains 13 residues. The junction had 4 bases not matched to a gene; V was cut back by 5 bases and J by 4 bases. Germline V lookup: CDR1 SEHNR, CDR2 FQNEAQ (reference sequence). CDR3 sequence (DNA): TGTGCCAGCAGCCCCCCAGGGGGCTATGGCTACACCTTC. Translated: CASSPPGGYGYTF.

The chain recombines TRBV9 with TRBJ1-2; D gene unclear. Germline CDR1 is SGDLS and CDR2 is YYNGEE. The CDR3 totals 16 residues. Trimming removed 0 bases from V and 0 bases from J, with 12 bases in between. The CDR3 sequence is CASSVDPGSTNYGYTF. CDR3 bases: TGTGCCAGCAGCGTAGATCCCGGCAGTACTAACTATGGCTACACCTTC.

V gene TRBV9 combines with J gene TRBJ2-1; 9 nucleotides align to TRBD2. This CDR3 has 14 residues. The V segment lost 4 bases and the J segment 4 bases; nucleotides outside the gene matches: 3. Germline V gene data show CDR1 as SGDLS and CDR2 as YYNGEE. The CDR3 spells CASSQAGGYNEQFF. Here the CDR3 DNA reads TGTGCCAGCAGCCAAGCGGGGGGTTACAATGAGCAGTTCTTC.

This chain links TRBV21-1 with TRBJ1-2. TRBV21-1 is flagged as a pseudogene. The CDR3 totals 11 residues. CDR3 amino acids: CASSAVYGYTF. Here the CDR3 DNA reads TGTGCCAGCAGCGCCGTTTATGGCTACACCTTC.

The chain combines TRBV5-4 with TRBJ2-2, with 10 bases that match TRBD2. Germline V CDR1 and CDR2: SGHNT, YYREEE (reference sequence). This CDR3 has 17 amino acids. Losses at the gene ends were 2 bases for V and 0 bases for J; bases not matched to a gene: 4. This chain's CDR3 is CASSLESGGANTGELFF. In DNA, the CDR3 is TGTGCCAGCAGCTTAGAAAGCGGGGGGGCGAACACCGGGGAGCTGTTTTTT.

The J gene is TRBJ1-1, the V gene TRBV4-3; D uncertain. The CDR3 sequence is 16 residues long. The germline CDR1 and CDR2 sequences are LGHNA and YSLEER. Trimming took off 0 bases at V and 1 base at J, with 12 bases between the two ends. DNA for the CDR3: TGCGCCAGCAGCCAAGAAAGGCAGATCCCGAACACTGAAGCTTTCTTT. It codes for CASSQERQIPNTEAFF.

This chain joins TRBV4-2 and TRBJ1-1; D is unresolved. CDR3 length: 14 residues. V was shortened by 0 bases and J by 1 base, with 6 bases between the two germline ends. Germline lookup yields CDR1 LGHNA and CDR2 YNFKEQ. The CDR3 DNA reads TGTGCCAGCAGCCAAGATGGAAAGAACACTGAAGCTTTCTTT. Its translation is CASSQDGKNTEAFF.

This chain uses TRBV5-4 with TRBJ2-5; 9 bases match TRBD1. This CDR3 has 15 residues. V dropped 2 bases and J dropped 1; count of bases not matched to a gene: 3. CDR1 SGHNT and CDR2 YYREEE come from the germline V gene (reference sequence). The CDR3: CASSLQGAAQETQYF. The DNA for the CDR3 is TGTGCCAGCAGCTTACAGGGGGCTGCCCAAGAGACCCAGTACTTC.

This clone was picked up a small number of times. The chain joins TRBV7-9 to TRBJ1-5, with a weak D call TRBD1 (5 bases). Germline CDR1 SEHNR, CDR2 FQNEAQ (reference sequence). The CDR3 totals 14 residues. With 3 bases removed from V and 1 base from J, the gap between germline ends came to 7 bases. The CDR3 DNA reads TGTGCCAGCAGCTTCGGGGACAGCAATCAGCCCCAGCATTTT. Translated, it gives CASSFGDSNQPQHF.